Below are 5 T cell receptor beta chains sequenced from a single sample in a study of PD-L1 blockade in urothelial cancer. Here immunoSEQ multiplex PCR was the method, and the copy in TCRdb shows in-frame clones only, minus some. The sample contains around 50,000 clones, 70% to 85% of which appear only once. Time point specified: peripheral blood 6 weeks after treatment start. The material sequenced was PBMCs, taken around atezolizumab (anti-PD-L1) treatment. Receptor source: a man aged 50 to 59 with urothelial cancer.

The chain recombines TRBV6-5 with TRBJ1-1; 7 bases agree with TRBD1. This CDR3 region has 14 residues. Losses at the gene ends were 5 bases for V and 4 bases for J; bases not matched to a gene: 7. Germline CDR1 MNHEY, CDR2 SVGAGI. In DNA, the CDR3 is TGTGCCAGCAGTCGACAGGGACAGTTCACTGAAGCTTTCTTT. Encoded protein: CASSRQGQFTEAFF.

The genes are TRBV28 and TRBJ2-5; TRBD1 matches 10 bases. The CDR3 is 17 amino acids. The germline V gene has CDR1 MDHEN and CDR2 SYDVKM. With 6 bases clipped from V and 5 bases from J, the junction kept 15 bases outside the gene matches. The CDR3 region has the DNA TGTGCCAGCAGAAGACTTGGACAGGGGGTAATCGTGGAGACCCAGTACTTC. Its translation: CASRRLGQGVIVETQYF.

This clone was observed once. This sequence joins TRBV5-4 and TRBJ1-6; D gene ambiguous. The CDR3 has 15 residues. The ends were cut back, 1 base at V and 7 bases at J, with 12 bases in the middle. Germline CDR1 reads SGHNT; CDR2 reads YYREEE (reference sequence). Here the CDR3 DNA reads TGTGCCAGCAGCTTGCCAGGTGTTAACAATTCACCCCTCCACTTT. As protein: CASSLPGVNNSPLHF.

The chain employs TRBV7-9 and TRBJ2-2; 15 nucleotides agree with TRBD2. Trimming removed 5 bases from V and 0 bases from J; junction bases left unmatched: 4. CDR3 length equals 18 residues. CDR1 is SEHNR and CDR2 is FQNEAQ in the germline V gene (reference sequence). The DNA of the CDR3 is TGTGCCAGCAGCCCCGGGACTAGCGGGAGGCCGAACACCGGGGAGCTGTTTTTT. This encodes CASSPGTSGRPNTGELFF.

The chain employs TRBV4-3 and TRBJ2-1; TRBD2 matches 9 bases. The CDR3 totals 15 residues. After removal of 6 bases from V and 9 bases from J, the junction contained 12 bases not matched to a gene. Germline V gene lookup returns CDR1 LGHNA and CDR2 YSLEER. CDR3 bases: TGCGCCAGCAGAGGAAGGCGGGAGGGCCGTAGTGAGCAGTTCTTC. Translation gives CASRGRREGRSEQFF.